This T cell receptor beta chain was obtained from a study of blood T cell repertoires in COVID-19. Using immunoSEQ multiplex PCR, the repertoire was profiled, and TCRdb retains in-frame clones only, with some absent. The sample has around 180,000 clones, approximately 85% seen once. Sequenced input: peripheral blood. The receptor comes from a woman aged 80 or over with acute or convalescent COVID-19.

The CDR3 sequence is CASSLAGGFEQFF. The CDR3 region has the DNA TGTGCCAGCAGTCTTGCGGGGGGTTTTGAGCAGTTCTTC. This rearrangement joins TRBV12-3 or TRBV12-4 to TRBJ2-1, with 8 bases identical to TRBD2. V shed 5 bases and J 9 bases; nucleotides not matched to a gene: 6. CDR3 size: 13 residues.